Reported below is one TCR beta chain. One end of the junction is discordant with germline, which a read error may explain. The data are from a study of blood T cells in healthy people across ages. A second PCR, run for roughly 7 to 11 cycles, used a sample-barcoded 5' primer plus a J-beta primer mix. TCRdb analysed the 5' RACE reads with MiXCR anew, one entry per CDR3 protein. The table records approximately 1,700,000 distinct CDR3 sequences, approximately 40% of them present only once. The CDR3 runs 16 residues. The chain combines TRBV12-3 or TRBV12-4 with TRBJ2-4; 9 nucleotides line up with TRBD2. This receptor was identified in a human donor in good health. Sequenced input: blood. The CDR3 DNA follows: TGTGCCAGCAGTTTAAGCGGGGGGCTACCCAAAAACATTCCGTACTTC. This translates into CASSLSGGLPKNIPYF.